This T cell receptor beta chain was profiled in a study of T cell responses to AZD1222 COVID-19 vaccine. Study-wide findings and caveats: Nearly half of the spike-specific TCRs reportedly recognize variant regions that carry no mutations. Increased Spike-specific TCR breadth and depth were observed after two AZD1222 doses. Among vaccine-associated CD4 TCRs, coverage spanned spike, with dominance at 160-218 and 743-854.

A word on this clone: As yet, its antigen is unknown.

Germline assignment: CDR1 MNHEY and CDR2 SVGAGI. This CDR3 is 15 amino acids long. J was trimmed by 1 base and V by 2 bases; bases with no gene match: 5. Data came from immunoSEQ multiplex PCR; TCRdb stores just in-frame clones and leaves some out. The sample has about 92,000 clones; almost 90% are singletons. Sequencing used peripheral blood, obtained on day 0 of MenACWY control vaccination. This TCR was sampled from an adult in good health. The genes are TRBV6-5 and TRBJ2-7; 7 nucleotides agree with TRBD1. DNA of the CDR3: TGTGCCAGCAGTTACACCGTGACAGGGTCCTACGAGCAGTACTTC. Amino acids: CASSYTVTGSYEQYF.